Following are 7 T cell receptor beta chains from one sample sequenced in a study of cytomegalovirus exposure and HLA in healthy donors. The PCR ran on 60 Vbeta and 13 Jbeta primers. The assay was immunoSEQ multiplex PCR, and TCRdb's table has in-frame clones only and misses some. The sample consists of about 180,000 clones, around four fifths of them appearing once. Source material: PBMCs. Receptors were obtained from a woman younger than 45 in good health and CMV-seropositive.

As DNA, the CDR3 is TGTGCCAGCAGCTTCTCAGGGAACACCGGGGAGCTGTTTTTT. Its protein product is CASSFSGNTGELFF. This chain connects TRBV13 to TRBJ2-2; D gene ambiguous. This CDR3 spans 14 amino acids. Trimming stripped 3 bases from V and 1 base from J, with 6 bases between. CDR1 is PRHDT and CDR2 is FYEKMQ in the germline V gene (reference sequence).

The chain links TRBV6-5 to TRBJ1-1; D is unclear. This CDR3 contains 15 residues. The V end lost 5 bases, the J end lost 0 bases, and 13 bases lay between the germline ends. Per the germline V gene, CDR1 is MNHEY and CDR2 is SVGAGI. CDR3: CASSLTWQMNTEAFF. The CDR3 DNA follows: TGTGCCAGCAGTCTTACGTGGCAGATGAACACTGAAGCTTTCTTT.

This rearrangement joins TRBV19 to TRBJ1-1; 7 nucleotides line up with TRBD1. CDR3 length: 13 residues. The germline gives CDR1 LNHDA, CDR2 SQIVND (reference sequence). The V and J ends lost 8 bases and 1 base, in that order; junction bases with no gene match: 4. The CDR3 sequence is CASAGTANTEAFF. The CDR3 region has the DNA TGTGCCAGTGCCGGGACAGCGAACACTGAAGCTTTCTTT.

The gene calls are TRBV5-4 and TRBJ2-7; D possibly corresponds to TRBD1 (5 bases). V was clipped by 1 base and J by 3 bases, with 11 bases between them. Germline-derived CDR1 and CDR2 are SGHNT and YYREEE (reference sequence). This CDR3 spans 14 amino acids. The CDR3 nucleotides are TGTGCCAGCAGCTTGAGTACAGGCGACTACGAGCAGTACTTC. It yields the protein CASSLSTGDYEQYF.

This chain uses TRBV6-5 with TRBJ1-2; possible D gene TRBD1, 6 bases. The CDR3 is made up of 13 amino acids. Trimming removed 6 bases from V and 8 bases from J, with 16 bases in between. Germline CDR1 is MNHEY and CDR2 is SVGAGI. In nucleotides, the CDR3 is TGTGCCAGCAGAACCGGGACAACGCGCGGCTACACCTTC. Protein sequence: CASRTGTTRGYTF.

The chain has TRBV7-6 and TRBJ2-1, with D possibly being TRBD2 (7 bases). The germline V and J ends were trimmed by 0 bases and 5 bases, with 14 bases remaining between them. The germline gives CDR1 SGHVS, CDR2 FNYEAQ. The CDR3 is 16 residues long. The CDR3 region is CASSLAQGGFDNEQFF. The CDR3 DNA is TGTGCCAGCAGCTTAGCACAGGGAGGGTTTGACAATGAGCAGTTCTTC. Combining the CDR3 with reference TRBV7-6 and TRBJ2-1 gives the whole variable domain GAGVSQSPRYKVTKRGQDVALRCDPISGHVSLYWYRQALGQGPEFLTYFNYEAQQDKSGLPNDRFSAERPEGSISTLTIQRTEQRDSAMYRCASSLAQGGFDNEQFFGPGTRLTVL.

The chain carries TRBV6-1 and TRBJ2-2, with TRBD2 as a possible D gene (6 bases). Germline CDR1 and CDR2: MNHNS and SASEGT. CDR3 size: 15 residues. V was pared by 6 bases and J by 1 base, with 12 bases between. The CDR3: CASRGGSVNTGELFF. The DNA of the CDR3 is TGTGCCAGCAGGGGAGGTAGCGTGAACACCGGGGAGCTGTTTTTT.